What follows are 24 T cell receptor beta chains derived from one specimen sequenced in a study of shared clonotypes between healthy human individuals. Naive CD8 cells comprised CD45RO-negative, CCR7-positively selected cells, excluding terminally differentiated effector memory CD45RA+ cells. Sequenced by immunoSEQ multiplex PCR; TCRdb stores in-frame clones only, minus some. The sample contains roughly 2 million clones, about 95% of which appear only once. The specimen was naive CD8+ T cells sorted from blood. The source is a young man in good health.

The CDR3 sequence is CAWSLQGSDEQYF. The CDR3 DNA is TGTGCCTGGAGTTTACAGGGGTCGGACGAGCAGTACTTC. The V and J genes are TRBV30 and TRBJ2-7; 7 bases are shared with TRBD1. The V gene's germline CDR1 is GTSNPN and CDR2 SVGIG (reference sequence). V shed 2 bases, J shed 5 bases, and the junction held 6 bases outside the gene matches. The length of the CDR3 is 13 residues.

This clone turned up a few times. Other DNA sequences of this sample code for an identical CDR3. The chain carries TRBV9 and TRBJ2-7; 7 bases are shared with TRBD2. CDR1 and CDR2 (germline): SGDLS, YYNGEE. The trim removed 0 bases at V and 0 bases at J, leaving 3 bases unmatched. The CDR3 contains 15 residues. The CDR3 coding sequence is TGTGCCAGCAGCGTAGCTGGCGGGAGCTCCTACGAGCAGTACTTC. Translating it yields CASSVAGGSSYEQYF.

With respect to this clone: Compared with germline, one end of the junction differs, possibly owing to a read error. The chain couples TRBV7-7 to TRBJ2-1, with D possibly being TRBD2 (6 bases). The CDR3 is 15 residues long. Germline lookup yields CDR1 SSHAT and CDR2 FNYEAQ (reference sequence). In DNA, the CDR3 is TGTGCTAGCAGCTTAGCAAAGGAGGGGTCGGGTGAGCAGTTCTTC. Its protein product is CASSLAKEGSGEQFF.

Note on this clone: This specimen includes other DNA sequences encoding the same CDR3. V usage is TRBV18 and J usage is TRBJ2-7; D might be TRBD1 (5 bases). Germline values: CDR1 KGHSH, CDR2 LQKENI. The length of the CDR3 is 12 residues. V lost 5 bases and J lost 3, with 8 bases in between. CDR3 DNA: TGTGCCAGCTCATCCGACAGCTACGAGCAGTACTTC. Translation gives CASSSDSYEQYF.

The chain recombines TRBV2 with TRBJ2-2; the D is unclear. Trimming took 6 bases from V and 4 from J, leaving 9 bases between them. CDR3 size: 13 residues. The V gene's germline CDR1 is SNHLY and CDR2 FYNNEI. CDR3 coding DNA: TGTGCCAGCAGGGAGATGATCACCGGGGAGCTGTTTTTT. This gives the protein CASREMITGELFF.

The chain recombines TRBV5-4 with TRBJ2-5; no clear D. V was pared by 1 base and J by 5 bases, with 18 bases between. Germline assignment: CDR1 SGHNT and CDR2 YYREEE (reference sequence). The CDR3 consists of 16 residues. The chain's CDR3 is CASSLPPRSHEETQYF. For the CDR3, the DNA is TGTGCCAGCAGCTTGCCCCCCAGGTCTCACGAGGAGACCCAGTACTTC.

This clone appeared once. The chain joins TRBV30 to TRBJ2-7, with TRBD1 matching 7 bases. CDR1 is GTSNPN, CDR2 SVGIG, per germline (reference sequence). V dropped 2 bases and J dropped 4; count of bases not matched to a gene: 8. The CDR3 length is 14 residues. The CDR3 nucleotides read TGTGCCTGGAGTCCTAGAGGGGGCGCGTACGAGCAGTACTTC. This gives the protein CAWSPRGGAYEQYF.

This chain links TRBV10-3 with TRBJ1-6; the D gene is possibly TRBD1 (5 bases). Trimming shortened V by 0 bases and J by 3 bases, and 18 bases separated the two germline ends. The CDR3 consists of 19 residues. The germline CDR1 and CDR2 sequences are ENHRY and SYGVKD. For the CDR3, the DNA is TGTGCCATCAGTGAGTCTTGGACCCAATTGGGGGACTATAATTCACCCCTCCACTTT. Residues: CAISESWTQLGDYNSPLHF.

With respect to this clone: Other nucleotide sequences from this sample produce the same CDR3. The V gene is TRBV2, the J gene TRBJ1-1; no definite D call. Germline assignment: CDR1 SNHLY and CDR2 FYNNEI. Trimming shortened V by 6 bases and J by 2 bases, and 7 bases separated the two germline ends. The CDR3 loop spans 12 amino acids. The DNA for the CDR3 is TGTGCCAGCAGCGACCTTAACACTGAAGCTTTCTTT. This sequence encodes CASSDLNTEAFF.

This clone was recorded only once. V is TRBV9 and J is TRBJ1-4; 10 positions agree with TRBD1. The CDR3 loop spans 17 amino acids. V shed 4 bases, J shed 3 bases, and the junction held 9 bases outside the gene matches. Germline CDR1 is SGDLS and CDR2 is YYNGEE. The CDR3 here is CASSPRDRGVANEKLFF. The CDR3 DNA sequence: TGTGCCAGCAGCCCCCGGGACAGGGGAGTCGCTAATGAAAAACTGTTTTTT. Complete variable domain (other parts from reference TRBV9 and TRBJ1-4): DSGVTQTPKHLITATGQRVTLRCSPRSGDLSVYWYQQSLDQGLQFLIQYYNGEERAKGNILERFSAQQFPDLHSELNLSSLELGDSALYFCASSPRDRGVANEKLFFGSGTQLSVL.

This rearrangement joins TRBV19 to TRBJ2-7, with 7 positions matching TRBD1. There are 15 residues in the CDR3. V was pared by 4 bases and J by 5 bases, with 11 bases of the junction left unmatched. CDR1 and CDR2 from the germline V gene are LNHDA and SQIVND (reference sequence). The CDR3 nucleotides read TGTGCCAGTAGTAATTTCGTCGGACAGGCCCACGAGCAGTACTTC. Amino acid sequence: CASSNFVGQAHEQYF. Variable domain in full (rest from reference TRBV19 and TRBJ2-7): DGGITQSPKYLFRKEGQNVTLSCEQNLNHDAMYWYRQDPGQGLRLIYYSQIVNDFQKGDIAEGYSVSREKKESFPLTVTSAQKNPTAFYLCASSNFVGQAHEQYFGPGTRLTVT.

Here the CDR3 DNA reads TGTGCCAGCAGCCGCGGACTAGCGGGGGACAATGAGCAGTTCTTC. This gives the protein CASSRGLAGDNEQFF. The genes are TRBV27 and TRBJ2-1; the match to TRBD2 covers 13 bases. The length of the CDR3 is 15 residues. Per the germline V gene, CDR1 is MNHEY and CDR2 is SMNVEV (reference sequence). After removal of 6 bases from V and 5 bases from J, the junction contained 4 bases not matched to a gene.

The chain is built from TRBV2 and TRBJ1-1; D may be TRBD1 (5 bases). With 4 bases removed from V and 3 bases from J, the gap between germline ends came to 6 bases. CDR3 length equals 12 residues. CDR1 is SNHLY and CDR2 is FYNNEI in the germline V gene. CDR3 bases: TGTGCCAGCAGTGGACAGTACACTGAAGCTTTCTTT. Translating it yields CASSGQYTEAFF.

As regards this clone: This specimen includes other DNA sequences encoding the same CDR3. V usage is TRBV9 and J usage is TRBJ2-7; 7 bases agree with TRBD2. The CDR3 loop spans 15 amino acids. The germline V gene encodes CDR1 SGDLS and CDR2 YYNGEE. V dropped 0 bases and J dropped 0; count of bases not matched to a gene: 3. The CDR3 protein is CASSVGGGTSYEQYF. CDR3 bases: TGTGCCAGCAGCGTAGGGGGGGGAACCTCCTACGAGCAGTACTTC.

CDR3 sequence: CASTNYREGAFF. The CDR3 DNA sequence: TGCGCCAGCACAAATTACAGGGAAGGGGCTTTCTTT. The gene calls are TRBV10-2 and TRBJ1-1; a weak D match, TRBD1 (6 bases). From germline, CDR1 is WSHSY and CDR2 SAAADI. This CDR3 region has 12 residues. Trimming left V 7 bases short and J 11 bases short, with 17 bases between.

The chain links TRBV6-5 to TRBJ1-5, with 8 bases identical to TRBD1. The CDR3 consists of 14 residues. Trimming took 1 base from V and 6 from J; bases not matched to a gene: 2. Germline CDR1 is MNHEY and CDR2 is SVGAGI. The CDR3 DNA reads as TGTGCCAGCAGTTACTTCACAGGGGGTCAGCCCCAGCATTTT. Translation gives CASSYFTGGQPQHF.

Details on this clone: A much larger clone sits a single nucleotide away, making a read error possible. The chain joins TRBV13 to TRBJ2-7; 7 bases align to TRBD1. Per the germline V gene, CDR1 is PRHDT and CDR2 is FYEKMQ (reference sequence). This CDR3 has 13 residues. The trim removed 4 bases at V and 1 base at J, leaving 1 base unmatched. The CDR3 sequence: CASSSTGSYEQYF. Written as DNA, the CDR3 is TGTGCCAGCAGCTCGACAGGGTCCTACGAGCAGTACTTC.

The chain combines TRBV10-3 with TRBJ1-1; no reliable D call. CDR1 and CDR2 from the germline V gene are ENHRY and SYGVKD. The V end lost 2 bases, the J end lost 7 bases, and 11 bases lay between the germline ends. This CDR3 is 13 amino acids long. The CDR3 bases are TGTGCCATCAGTGAGCACGGAACCGATGAAGCTTTCTTT. Amino acids: CAISEHGTDEAFF.

The chain couples TRBV7-8 to TRBJ2-7; TRBD2 aligns across 8 bases. Per germline, CDR1 SGHVS and CDR2 FQNEAQ. This CDR3 is built from 15 residues. With 5 bases clipped from V and 2 bases from J, the junction kept 8 bases outside the gene matches. Written as DNA, the CDR3 is TGTGCCAGCAGCGATCGAGGCGGGGGGACCTACGAGCAGTACTTC. This gives the protein CASSDRGGGTYEQYF.

This chain connects TRBV9 to TRBJ2-1; TRBD2 agrees at 8 bases. Trimming at V came to 1 base and at J to 1 base, leaving 4 bases not matched to a gene. Germline values: CDR1 SGDLS, CDR2 YYNGEE. The CDR3 runs 16 residues. The CDR3 DNA reads TGTGCCAGCAGCGTATTGTTAGCGGGGTCCTACAATGAGCAGTTCTTC. This sequence encodes CASSVLLAGSYNEQFF.

The chain employs TRBV7-8 and TRBJ2-3; the D is unclear. V lost 1 base and J 1 base, leaving 9 bases between the germline ends. CDR1 is SGHVS, CDR2 FQNEAQ, per germline. The CDR3 is 15 residues long. This CDR3 reads CASSLVPLGTDTQYF. As DNA, the CDR3 is TGTGCCAGCAGCTTAGTCCCTCTGGGCACAGATACGCAGTATTTT.

The rearrangement links TRBV27 to TRBJ2-7; 9 nucleotides align to TRBD1. The CDR3 spans 15 residues. V lost 4 bases to trimming and J lost 4 bases; unmatched junction nucleotides: 8. In germline, CDR1 is MNHEY, CDR2 SMNVEV (reference sequence). Written as DNA, the CDR3 is TGTGCCAGCAGTTCGGGACAGGGCCCCTCTTACGAGCAGTACTTC. As protein: CASSSGQGPSYEQYF.

The chain joins TRBV12-5 to TRBJ2-2; TRBD1 agrees at 7 bases. Germline V gene data show CDR1 as LGHNT and CDR2 as FRNRAP. With V trimmed by 9 bases and J by 4 bases, 17 bases remained unmatched. The CDR3 length is 17 residues. The CDR3 is CASLSSFDRAGTGELFF. The CDR3 nucleotides read TGTGCTAGCCTCTCCTCCTTCGACAGGGCGGGCACCGGGGAGCTGTTTTTT.

The rearrangement joins TRBV27 to TRBJ1-5; no reliable D call. V lost 5 bases, J lost 7 bases, and 15 bases lay in between. CDR3 length equals 14 residues. Germline CDR1 reads MNHEY; CDR2 reads SMNVEV (reference sequence). In DNA, the CDR3 is TGTGCCAGCAGTCCGAGCCCGGGGATGCAGCCCCAGCATTTT. Residues: CASSPSPGMQPQHF.